What follows are 2 T cell receptor beta chains derived from one specimen sequenced in a study of blood T cell repertoires in COVID-19. The assay was immunoSEQ multiplex PCR, and TCRdb's table has in-frame clones only and misses some. The table lists 200,000 to 250,000 clones, approximately 80% of them singletons. Source material: peripheral blood. The source is a woman older than 75 with COVID-19, enrolled during active disease.

This clone has a handful of counts. The chain links TRBV28 to TRBJ2-1, with 8 bases lining up with TRBD2. From germline, CDR1 is MDHEN and CDR2 SYDVKM. This CDR3 is built from 14 residues. The J segment lost 7 bases and the V segment lost 4 bases, leaving 6 bases of the junction unmatched. CDR3 sequence (DNA): TGTGCCAGCAGTTCCCGGGAGGGCCTAAATGAGCAGTTCTTC. It encodes CASSSREGLNEQFF.

This chain links TRBV7-9 with TRBJ2-2; perhaps TRBD1 as D (5 bases). V lost 5 bases, J lost 6 bases, and 10 bases lay in between. The CDR3 contains 13 residues. From germline, CDR1 is SEHNR and CDR2 FQNEAQ (reference sequence). The CDR3: CASSQRGAGELFF. For the CDR3, the DNA is TGTGCCAGCAGCCAAAGGGGTGCCGGGGAGCTGTTTTTT.